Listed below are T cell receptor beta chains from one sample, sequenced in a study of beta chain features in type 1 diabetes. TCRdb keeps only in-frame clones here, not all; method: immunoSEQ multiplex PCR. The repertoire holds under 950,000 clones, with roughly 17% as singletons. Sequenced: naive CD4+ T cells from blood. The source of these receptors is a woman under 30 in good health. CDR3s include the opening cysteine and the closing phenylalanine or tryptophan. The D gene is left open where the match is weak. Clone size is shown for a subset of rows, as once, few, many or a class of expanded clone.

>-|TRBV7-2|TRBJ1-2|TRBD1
TGTGCCAGCAGCTCCTTGAGATTAGACAGGGATGGCTACACCTTC
CASSSLRLDRDGYTF
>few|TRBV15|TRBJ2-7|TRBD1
TGTGCCACCAGCAGAGACGCAGGGGGCTACGAGCAGTACTTC
CATSRDAGGYEQYF
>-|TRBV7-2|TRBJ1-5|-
TGTGCCAGCAGCTTAGAGTATAATCAGCCCCAGCATTTT
CASSLEYNQPQHF
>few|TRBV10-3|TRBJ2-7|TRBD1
TGTGCCATCACCCCGGGACAGGGCCGCGAGCAGTACTTC
CAITPGQGREQYF
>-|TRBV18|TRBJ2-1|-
TGTGCCAGCTCAAGGACAGAGAACAATGAGCAGTTCTTC
CASSRTENNEQFF
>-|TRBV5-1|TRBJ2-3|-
TGCGCCAGCATGCTCCGGGACGGAGAAACAGATACGCAGTATTTT
CASMLRDGETDTQYF
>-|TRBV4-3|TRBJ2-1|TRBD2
TGCGCCAGCAGCCAAGACGGGGCGCGTTCTAGCGGGAGGGGACGTGAGCAGTTCTTC
CASSQDGARSSGRGREQFF
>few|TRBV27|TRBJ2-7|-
TGTGCCAGCAGAGCTAGGAGTCTTACCTACGAGCAGTACTTC
CASRARSLTYEQYF
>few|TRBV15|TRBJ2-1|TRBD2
TGTGCCACCAGCAGAGATGTCCCCCTAGCGGGAGGGATTGAGCAGTTCTTC
CATSRDVPLAGGIEQFF
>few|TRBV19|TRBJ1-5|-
TGTGCCAGTAGTCTTCAGGGAAATCAGCCCCAGCATTTT
CASSLQGNQPQHF
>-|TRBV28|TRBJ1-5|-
TGTGCCAGCAGTCCCCAGTTGATTAGCAATCAGCCCCAGCATTTT
CASSPQLISNQPQHF
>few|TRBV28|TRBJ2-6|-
TGTGCCAGCAGTTTATTACCAGGGGCTGGGGCCAACGTCCTGACTTTC
CASSLLPGAGANVLTF
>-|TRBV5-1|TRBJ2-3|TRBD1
TGCGCCAGCAGCAGCCTCCCAGGGGGTTCTACAGATACGCAGTATTTT
CASSSLPGGSTDTQYF
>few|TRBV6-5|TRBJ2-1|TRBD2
TGTGCCAGCAGTCAACTAGCGGGAGCACACAATGAGCAGTTCTTC
CASSQLAGAHNEQFF
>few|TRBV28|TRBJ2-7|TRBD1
TGTGCCAGCAGCCCTTCCGGGACAGGGTCCTACGAGCAGTACTTC
CASSPSGTGSYEQYF
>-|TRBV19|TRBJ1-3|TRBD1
TGTGCCAGTAGTATCTGGGGACAGGGAGATCGAGGAAACACCATATATTTT
CASSIWGQGDRGNTIYF
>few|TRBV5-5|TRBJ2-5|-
TGTGCCAGCACCCCCGGGGTGGGGTTGGAGACCCAGTACTTC
CASTPGVGLETQYF
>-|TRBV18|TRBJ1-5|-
TGTGCCAGCTCACCAGGAAATCAGCCCCAGCATTTT
CASSPGNQPQHF
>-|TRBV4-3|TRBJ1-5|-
TGCGCCAGCAGCCAAGTCCAGGGTAGCAATCAGCCCCAGCATTTT
CASSQVQGSNQPQHF
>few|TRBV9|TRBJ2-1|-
TGTGCCAGCAGCGTAAATGCCCTTGCCACGAGAGAGCAGTTCTTC
CASSVNALATREQFF
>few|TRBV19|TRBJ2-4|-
TGTGCCAGTAGTCCTGCGATAGCAGGGGCCAGGTACATTCAGTACTTC
CASSPAIAGARYIQYF
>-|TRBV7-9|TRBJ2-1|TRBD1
TGTGCCAGCAGCTTACCGGGGACAGTTGCTAACAATGAGCAGTTCTTC
CASSLPGTVANNEQFF